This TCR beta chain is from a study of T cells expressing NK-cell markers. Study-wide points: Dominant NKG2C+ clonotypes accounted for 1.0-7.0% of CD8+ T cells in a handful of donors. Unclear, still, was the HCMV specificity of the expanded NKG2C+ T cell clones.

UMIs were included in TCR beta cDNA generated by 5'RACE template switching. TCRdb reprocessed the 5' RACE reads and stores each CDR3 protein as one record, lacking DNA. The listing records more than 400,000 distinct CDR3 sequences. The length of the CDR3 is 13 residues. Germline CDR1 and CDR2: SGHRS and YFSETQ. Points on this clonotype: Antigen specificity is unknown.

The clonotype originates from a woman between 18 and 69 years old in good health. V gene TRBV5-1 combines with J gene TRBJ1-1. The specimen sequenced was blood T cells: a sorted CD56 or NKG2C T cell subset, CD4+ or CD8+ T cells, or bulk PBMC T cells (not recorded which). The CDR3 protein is CASSKAVSTEAFF.